This TCR beta chain was recorded in a study of cytomegalovirus exposure and HLA in healthy donors. About the study: Caucasian-associated ancestry cluster membership applied to 75% to 85% of nearly 400 genotyped donors.

Germline lookup yields CDR1 MNHEY and CDR2 SMNVEV (reference sequence). The J segment lost 1 base and the V segment lost 8 bases, leaving 6 bases of the junction unmatched. The CDR3 consists of 14 residues. The PCR ran on 60 Vbeta and 13 Jbeta primers. Profiled with immunoSEQ multiplex PCR; TCRdb holds only in-frame clones, not every one. The sample consists of about 150,000 clones, 75% to 85% of them appearing once. The sequenced sample was PBMCs. The sequence came from a female donor in good health and CMV-seropositive. The chain recombines TRBV27 with TRBJ2-7; 9 bases match TRBD1. CDR3 nucleotide sequence: TGTGCCAGCGGTAGACAGGGGGGGTCCTACGAGCAGTACTTC. It encodes CASGRQGGSYEQYF.